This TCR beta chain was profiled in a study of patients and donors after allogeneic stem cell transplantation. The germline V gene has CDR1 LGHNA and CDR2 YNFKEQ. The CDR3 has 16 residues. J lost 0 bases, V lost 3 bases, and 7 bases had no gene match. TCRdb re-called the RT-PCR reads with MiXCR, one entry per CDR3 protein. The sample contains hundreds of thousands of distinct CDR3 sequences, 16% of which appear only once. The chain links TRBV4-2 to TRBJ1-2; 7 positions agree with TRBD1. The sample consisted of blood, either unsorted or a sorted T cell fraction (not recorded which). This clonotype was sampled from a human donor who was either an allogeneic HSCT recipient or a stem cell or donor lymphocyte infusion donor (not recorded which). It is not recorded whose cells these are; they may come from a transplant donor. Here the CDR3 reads CASSQPGTAPNYGYTF. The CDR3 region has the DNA TGTGCCAGCAGCCAGCCAGGGACAGCCCCTAACTATGGCTACACCTTC.